A selection of T cell receptor beta chains follows, all from one sample in a study of T cells after yellow fever vaccination. TCRdb independently ran MiXCR on the 5' RACE reads; one entry per CDR3 protein. In the table there are 300,000 to 400,000 distinct CDR3 sequences, approximately 8% of which are singletons. The specimen comprised PBMCs, sampled roughly 45 days after the first yellow fever vaccination. The receptors were gathered from a young man who received the YFV17D yellow fever vaccine. Each CDR3 is given with its conserved first and last residue. Fields, in order: clone size, J gene, V gene, D gene, CDR3 protein, CDR3 DNA. A D gene is named only where the DNA matches it firmly. The size entry is marked missing in some rows and otherwise reads once, few, many or a size class.

-,TRBJ1-1,TRBV7-2,TRBD1,CASGRQGGGDTEAFF,TGTGCCAGCGGAAGACAGGGTGGTGGTGACACTGAAGCTTTCTTT
few,TRBJ2-7,TRBV4-2,TRBD2,CASSRTSGKSYEQYF,TGTGCCAGCAGCCGGACTAGCGGGAAGTCCTACGAGCAGTACTTC
once,TRBJ2-7,TRBV30,-,CAWSGSAYEQYF,TGTGCCTGGAGTGGCTCAGCCTACGAGCAGTACTTC
-,TRBJ2-2,TRBV5-5,TRBD1,CASSTTRGQGPGELFF,TGTGCCAGCAGCACCACCCGGGGACAGGGACCCGGGGAGCTGTTTTTT
many,TRBJ2-5,TRBV2,TRBD1,CASSANRDREDF,TGTGCCAGCAGTGCGAACCGGGACAGGGAGGACTTC
-,TRBJ2-7,TRBV20-1,TRBD1,CCARQFPDRGLNEQYF,TGCTGTGCTAGACAGTTCCCGGACAGGGGGCTCAACGAGCAGTACTTC
-,TRBJ2-1,TRBV6-2/TRBV6-3,TRBD2,CASSEVQAGEYNEQFF,TGTGCCAGCAGTGAGGTTCAAGCGGGGGAGTACAATGAGCAGTTCTTC
few,TRBJ2-1,TRBV5-6,-,CASSLLVLSDSEQFF,TGTGCCAGCAGCTTGCTGGTACTGTCGGACAGTGAGCAGTTCTTC
-,TRBJ2-1,TRBV7-7,-,CASSLMGVNEQFF,TGTGCTAGCAGCTTAATGGGCGTAAATGAGCAGTTCTTC
-,TRBJ1-5,TRBV11-2,-,CASSLEYGAGLYQPQHF,TGTGCCAGCAGCTTAGAGTACGGTGCAGGGTTGTATCAGCCCCAGCATTTT
few,TRBJ2-5,TRBV12-3/TRBV12-4,TRBD2,CASSTSGGAETQYF,TGTGCCAGCAGCACTAGCGGGGGGGCTGAGACCCAGTACTTC
-,TRBJ2-5,TRBV4-3,-,CASSQDGVLETQYF,TGCGCCAGCAGCCAAGATGGGGTCTTAGAGACCCAGTACTTC
-,TRBJ2-1,TRBV21-1,-,CASSKGLGLAGGFSYNEQFF,TGTGCCAGCAGCAAAGGGTTAGGACTAGCGGGGGGCTTCTCCTACAATGAGCAGTTCTTC
few,TRBJ2-3,TRBV6-2/TRBV6-3,-,CASMRSFVNTQYF,TGTGCCAGCATGAGGAGTTTTGTAAATACGCAGTATTTT
-,TRBJ2-4,TRBV4-1,TRBD1,CASSQPGQGKNIQYF,TGCGCCAGCAGCCAACCTGGACAGGGAAAAAACATTCAGTACTTC
many,TRBJ2-7,TRBV6-1,-,CASKDTSSYEQYF,TGTGCCAGCAAGGACACGAGCTCCTACGAGCAGTACTTC
-,TRBJ2-7,TRBV5-5,TRBD2,CASSLAGIPFAYEQYF,TGTGCCAGCAGCTTAGCGGGGATCCCTTTTGCCTACGAGCAGTACTTC
-,TRBJ1-5,TRBV4-3,-,CASSLEAGRDQPQHF,TGCGCCAGCAGCCTCGAGGCAGGGAGGGATCAGCCCCAGCATTTT